This is a list of T cell receptor beta chains from one sample in a study of shared clonotypes between healthy human individuals. Sequenced by immunoSEQ multiplex PCR; TCRdb stores in-frame clones only, minus some. The table has nearly 1,000,000 clones, approximately 80% seen once. Material: memory CD4+ T cells sorted from blood. The receptors shown here come from a man younger than 30 in good health. CDR3s include the opening cysteine and the closing phenylalanine or tryptophan. A D gene is named only where the DNA matches it firmly. Some rows mark clone size as missing; the rest say once, few, many or name a class of expanded clone.

abundance,d_gene,v_gene,j_gene,CDR3aa
few,-,TRBV10-3,TRBJ2-7,CAISEWGPRTAYEQYF
few,-,TRBV28,TRBJ1-2,CASSSAGAASYGYTF
-,-,TRBV19,TRBJ2-1,CASSPVLGPEGDEQFF
many,-,TRBV18,TRBJ2-1,CASSPGGPYNEQFF
-,TRBD2,TRBV7-2,TRBJ2-3,CASSLAGGITDTQYF
-,-,TRBV9,TRBJ1-6,CASSPRGDGNSPLHF
-,-,TRBV28,TRBJ1-2,CASSWDTNYGYTF
-,TRBD2,TRBV7-8,TRBJ2-7,CASSWTSGDYEQYF
-,-,TRBV2,TRBJ1-1,CASSETQNPIATEAFF
-,-,TRBV21-1,TRBJ2-7,CASGDRGPYEQYF
many,-,TRBV30,TRBJ2-7,CAWSVGRGYEQYF
-,-,TRBV14,TRBJ2-7,CASSRARGAYEQYF
-,TRBD1,TRBV5-4,TRBJ1-1,CASSRDRGVTEAFF
-,-,TRBV5-1,TRBJ2-6,CASSFISTGSGANVLTF
many,-,TRBV18,TRBJ1-1,CASSPYVGSEAFF
-,-,TRBV18,TRBJ1-2,CASSPPSQNYGYTF
few,TRBD2,TRBV5-1,TRBJ2-3,CASSTSGGRGTDTQYF
-,-,TRBV4-3,TRBJ2-1,CASSHPRWDGGQFF
-,-,TRBV11-2,TRBJ2-3,CASSPLRADTQYF
-,-,TRBV7-3,TRBJ1-6,CASSLITWDENSPLHF
few,-,TRBV9,TRBJ2-7,CASSEARGYEQYF
once,TRBD1,TRBV6-1,TRBJ2-2,CASRADRGSTGELFF
-,TRBD2,TRBV7-9,TRBJ2-3,CASSAAGPSTDTQYF
-,-,TRBV5-1,TRBJ1-6,CASSDGGQAGFTLHF
-,-,TRBV7-2,TRBJ1-1,CASSSVGGRAAFF
-,TRBD1,TRBV29-1,TRBJ1-2,CSGDRQGDYGYTF
once,TRBD1,TRBV7-9,TRBJ2-5,CASRGGSRGTQETQYF
once,-,TRBV19,TRBJ1-4,CASKKGGTDEKLFF
-,TRBD1,TRBV29-1,TRBJ1-1,CSVGRGQGWTEAFF
-,-,TRBV5-1,TRBJ2-2,CASTGASNTGELFF
-,TRBD1,TRBV18,TRBJ1-2,CASSPGGQGLGYGYTF
-,TRBD1,TRBV6-6,TRBJ2-7,CASSYGGDRSGGEQYF
-,-,TRBV5-1,TRBJ2-7,CASSFGGTDEQYF
-,-,TRBV2,TRBJ1-5,CASSEALANQPQHF
few,TRBD2,TRBV4-2,TRBJ2-1,CASSQGTSGGSSYNEQFF
-,TRBD1,TRBV2,TRBJ2-2,CASRWGTGNTGELFF
-,-,TRBV19,TRBJ1-1,CASSFGRANTEAFF
few,-,TRBV19,TRBJ1-3,CASYPGTGNTIYF
-,-,TRBV15,TRBJ2-6,CATSRGGSGAGANVLTF
-,TRBD2,TRBV7-2,TRBJ2-1,CASTQSGRPDNEQFF
few,TRBD2,TRBV2,TRBJ2-1,CASSDSSGSYNEQFF
-,-,TRBV5-6,TRBJ1-4,CASSSISQGMGSNEKLFF
-,-,TRBV4-3,TRBJ1-5,CASSQAHRANQPQHF
-,-,TRBV28,TRBJ1-2,CASSPFEKANYGYTF
-,TRBD1,TRBV7-2,TRBJ1-2,CASSLGGGQGWGYTF
-,-,TRBV4-1,TRBJ1-5,CASTLQPPRSLNQPQHF
-,-,TRBV5-1,TRBJ1-4,CASSQTTPAGKLFF
-,-,TRBV30,TRBJ1-5,CAWSGGGGNQPQHF
few,TRBD2,TRBV28,TRBJ2-3,CASTPGGTQYF
-,-,TRBV18,TRBJ1-3,CASSPLTVGSGNTIYF
-,-,TRBV29-1,TRBJ2-5,CSADPWNSETQYF
-,-,TRBV5-1,TRBJ2-7,CASSPLGLGPYEQYF
-,-,TRBV5-1,TRBJ2-7,CASSLGGAGEQYF
-,-,TRBV28,TRBJ1-2,CASTSPAGVRVYGYTF